Following are 21 T cell receptor beta chains from one sample sequenced in a study of control samples from healthy donors and cancer patients. The protocol was immunoSEQ multiplex PCR, while the TCRdb copy is restricted to in-frame clones and leaves out a portion. The table includes around 110,000 clones, around 89% detected once. The sample consisted of blood. The source of these receptors is a woman aged 70-85 years in good health.

This chain connects TRBV6-6 to TRBJ1-4; 9 bases match TRBD1. CDR1 is MNHNY, CDR2 SVGAGI, per germline (reference sequence). Trimming removed 6 bases from V and 12 bases from J; junction bases left unmatched: 8. The CDR3 is made up of 13 amino acids. CDR3 nucleotide sequence: TGTGCCAGCAGGACAGGGGGGGTTGGAGAACTGTTTTTT. It is translated as CASRTGGVGELFF.

The genes are TRBV9 and TRBJ2-5; TRBD1 agrees at 9 bases. The ends lost 3 bases at V and 0 bases at J; junction bases unmatched: 3. The CDR3 is made up of 15 amino acids. CDR1 and CDR2 from the germline V gene are SGDLS and YYNGEE. The CDR3 region is CASSEGTGNQETQYF. The CDR3 DNA reads as TGTGCCAGCAGCGAGGGGACAGGGAACCAAGAGACCCAGTACTTC.

This clone was recorded only once. V and J are TRBV6-4 and TRBJ1-6; TRBD1 matches at 7 bases. V was pared by 5 bases and J by 0 bases, with 10 bases of the junction left unmatched. Germline V lookup: CDR1 MRHNA, CDR2 SNTAGT. The CDR3 is made up of 18 amino acids. The CDR3 region has the DNA TGTGCCAGCAGTATCCGACAGGGATCAAGCTCCTATAATTCACCCCTCCACTTT. It translates to CASSIRQGSSSYNSPLHF.

This chain connects TRBV5-8 to TRBJ2-7; 11 bases line up with TRBD2. V lost 3 bases to trimming and J lost 3 bases; unmatched junction nucleotides: 8. This CDR3 has 16 residues. Germline CDR1 and CDR2: SGHTS and YDEGEE. CDR3 amino acids: CASSSFTSGGGYEQYF. The CDR3 DNA sequence: TGTGCCAGCAGCTCTTTTACTAGCGGGGGCGGCTACGAGCAGTACTTC.

The sample holds one count of this clone. The chain employs TRBV4-1 and TRBJ1-1; unclear D gene. The CDR3 loop spans 18 amino acids. V lost 4 bases and J 1 base, leaving 22 bases between the germline ends. Germline lookup yields CDR1 MGHRA and CDR2 YSYEKL. CDR3: CASSPFLGQATANTEAFF. DNA for the CDR3: TGCGCCAGCAGCCCCTTTCTCGGGCAGGCGACCGCGAACACTGAAGCTTTCTTT.

This sequence joins TRBV4-3 and TRBJ1-5; D is undetermined. V was clipped by 1 base and J by 6 bases, with 10 bases between them. The CDR3 runs to 14 residues. Germline assignment: CDR1 LGHNA and CDR2 YSLEER. The CDR3 nucleotides are TGCGCCAGCAGCCAAGGAGAAGGGTTTCAGCCCCAGCATTTT. Its translation is CASSQGEGFQPQHF.

This chain uses TRBV19 with TRBJ1-3; possibly TRBD1 for D (6 bases). Germline V gene sequence: CDR1 LNHDA, CDR2 SQIVND (reference sequence). There are 14 residues in the CDR3. With 6 bases removed from V and 6 bases from J, the gap between germline ends came to 15 bases. DNA of the CDR3: TGTGCCAGTAGCGTCTTCCAGGGGCAAAACACCATATATTTT. It encodes CASSVFQGQNTIYF. Full variable domain (outside the CDR3, taken from reference TRBV19 and TRBJ1-3): DGGITQSPKYLFRKEGQNVTLSCEQNLNHDAMYWYRQDPGQGLRLIYYSQIVNDFQKGDIAEGYSVSREKKESFPLTVTSAQKNPTAFYLCASSVFQGQNTIYFGEGSWLTVV.

This clone appeared once. The V gene is TRBV16, the J gene TRBJ1-1, with 8 nucleotides matching TRBD1. Germline V gene sequence: CDR1 KGHSY, CDR2 FQNENV. J lost 0 bases, V lost 2 bases, and 14 bases had no gene match. CDR3 length equals 19 residues. Here the CDR3 DNA reads TGTGCCAGCAGCCAAAGCGGACCGACAGGGGTGGCCATGAACACTGAAGCTTTCTTT. Residues: CASSQSGPTGVAMNTEAFF.

The count of this clone is one. This chain uses TRBV18 with TRBJ1-2, with D perhaps TRBD1 (6 bases). The CDR3 is made up of 15 amino acids. The V and J ends lost 3 bases and 4 bases respectively, with 15 bases between them. From germline, CDR1 is KGHSH and CDR2 LQKENI. The CDR3 DNA reads as TGTGCCAGCTCACCCCAACGACAGGCGACCTATGGCTACACCTTC. Translating gives CASSPQRQATYGYTF. The whole variable domain, filled in from reference TRBV18 and TRBJ1-2, reads NAGVMQNPRHLVRRRGQEARLRCSPMKGHSHVYWYRQLPEEGLKFMVYLQKENIIDESGMPKERFSAEFPKEGPSILRIQQVVRGDSAAYFCASSPQRQATYGYTFGSGTRLTVV.

The chain joins TRBV6-5 to TRBJ1-5; 7 bases align to TRBD1. The V gene end was trimmed by 5 bases and the J gene end by 6 bases; junction bases not matched to a gene: 7. The CDR3 runs 14 residues. Germline lookup yields CDR1 MNHEY and CDR2 SVGAGI. CDR3 amino acids: CASSPRRGTQPQHF. Here the CDR3 DNA reads TGTGCCAGCAGTCCCCGCAGGGGGACTCAGCCCCAGCATTTT.

V gene TRBV19 combines with J gene TRBJ2-6; D is ambiguous. Germline CDR1 LNHDA, CDR2 SQIVND (reference sequence). CDR3 length equals 15 residues. V lost 7 bases, J lost 4 bases, and 14 bases lay in between. The CDR3 region is CASTELGSGANVLTF. In DNA, the CDR3 is TGTGCCAGTACGGAATTGGGCTCGGGGGCCAACGTCCTGACTTTC.

This chain connects TRBV12-3 or TRBV12-4 to TRBJ2-1; TRBD2 agrees at 10 bases. V was clipped by 6 bases and J by 9 bases; unmatched bases: 2. The CDR3 is 12 residues long. CDR3 DNA: TGTGCCAGCAGCCTAGCGGGGGCTGAGCAGTTCTTC. It encodes CASSLAGAEQFF.

This chain links TRBV9 with TRBJ2-1; 10 bases are shared with TRBD2. The CDR3 runs 15 residues. Germline V lookup: CDR1 SGDLS, CDR2 YYNGEE. V was pared by 3 bases and J by 0 bases, with 0 bases of the junction left unmatched. The CDR3 nucleotides are TGTGCCAGCAGCGAGCGGGGGGGCTCCTACAATGAGCAGTTCTTC. Protein: CASSERGGSYNEQFF.

The chain couples TRBV27 to TRBJ2-5; 7 nucleotides match TRBD1. The CDR3 covers 15 residues. Germline trimming cut 0 bases from V and 2 bases from J; bases unmatched to any gene: 3. Germline CDR1 and CDR2: MNHEY and SMNVEV (reference sequence). This CDR3 reads CASSLSWDRQETQYF. CDR3 DNA: TGTGCCAGCAGTTTATCGTGGGACAGACAAGAGACCCAGTACTTC.

The chain joins TRBV12-5 to TRBJ2-7, with D unclear. The CDR3 contains 12 residues. CDR1 and CDR2 (germline): LGHNT, FRNRAP. Trimming removed 2 bases from V and 0 bases from J, with 2 bases in between. The CDR3 DNA is TGTGCTAGTGGTTTGACCTCCTACGAGCAGTACTTC. It translates to CASGLTSYEQYF.

The CDR3 spells CASSHKTGGTHYEQYF. CDR3 nucleotide sequence: TGCGCCAGCAGCCATAAAACAGGGGGCACTCACTACGAGCAGTACTTC. This chain uses TRBV4-1 with TRBJ2-7; TRBD1 matches 9 bases. The CDR3 length is 16 residues. CDR1 and CDR2 from the germline V gene are MGHRA and YSYEKL. The V segment lost 3 bases and the J segment 3 bases; nucleotides outside the gene matches: 9.

This chain joins TRBV4-2 and TRBJ1-2, with TRBD1 as a possible D gene (6 bases). Germline values: CDR1 LGHNA, CDR2 YNFKEQ. The V gene lost 2 bases and the J gene lost 4 bases, with 20 bases spanning the gap. The CDR3 consists of 17 residues. The DNA of the CDR3 is TGTGCCAGCAGCCAAACAAGGCGGGGGCCCGTAGGCTATGGCTACACCTTC. As protein: CASSQTRRGPVGYGYTF.

J is TRBJ2-7 and V is TRBV5-1, with TRBD2 identical over 10 bases. Losses at the gene ends were 3 bases for V and 3 bases for J; bases not matched to a gene: 3. Germline V lookup: CDR1 SGHRS, CDR2 YFSETQ. The CDR3 consists of 14 residues. The CDR3 reads CASSSASGGYEQYF. DNA of the CDR3: TGCGCCAGCAGCTCGGCTAGCGGGGGCTACGAGCAGTACTTC.

This rearrangement joins TRBV3-1 (or the pseudogene TRBV3-2) to TRBJ2-3; D unresolved. The CDR3 has 11 amino acids. V dropped 1 base and J dropped 10 bases, with 6 bases sitting between them. CDR1 is LGHDT, CDR2 YNNKEL, per germline (reference sequence). The CDR3 sequence: CASSQGAPQYF. In DNA form, the CDR3 reads TGTGCCAGCAGCCAAGGGGCACCGCAGTATTTT.

The V gene is TRBV19, the J gene TRBJ2-7; 8 nucleotides agree with TRBD1. This CDR3 is 15 amino acids long. In germline, CDR1 is LNHDA, CDR2 SQIVND (reference sequence). V lost 5 bases, J lost 1 base, and 7 bases stayed unmatched. DNA for the CDR3: TGTGCCAGTAGTCCGAGGACAGGGCTTTCCTACGAGCAGTACTTC. This gives the protein CASSPRTGLSYEQYF. Drawing the rest from reference TRBV19 and TRBJ2-7, the complete variable domain is DGGITQSPKYLFRKEGQNVTLSCEQNLNHDAMYWYRQDPGQGLRLIYYSQIVNDFQKGDIAEGYSVSREKKESFPLTVTSAQKNPTAFYLCASSPRTGLSYEQYFGPGTRLTVT.

The chain links TRBV25-1 to TRBJ1-1, with 7 bases aligning to TRBD1. Germline CDR1 is MGHDK and CDR2 is SYGVNS. The CDR3 runs to 12 residues. Trimming at V came to 3 bases and at J to 7 bases, leaving 2 bases not matched to a gene. This CDR3 reads CASSDRDSEAFF. CDR3 bases: TGTGCCAGCAGTGACCGGGACAGTGAAGCTTTCTTT. Full variable domain (missing parts from reference TRBV25-1 and TRBJ1-1): EADIYQTPRYLVIGTGKKITLECSQTMGHDKMYWYQQDPGMELHLIHYSYGVNSTEKGDLSSESTVSRIRTEHFPLTLESARPSHTSQYLCASSDRDSEAFFGQGTRLTVV.